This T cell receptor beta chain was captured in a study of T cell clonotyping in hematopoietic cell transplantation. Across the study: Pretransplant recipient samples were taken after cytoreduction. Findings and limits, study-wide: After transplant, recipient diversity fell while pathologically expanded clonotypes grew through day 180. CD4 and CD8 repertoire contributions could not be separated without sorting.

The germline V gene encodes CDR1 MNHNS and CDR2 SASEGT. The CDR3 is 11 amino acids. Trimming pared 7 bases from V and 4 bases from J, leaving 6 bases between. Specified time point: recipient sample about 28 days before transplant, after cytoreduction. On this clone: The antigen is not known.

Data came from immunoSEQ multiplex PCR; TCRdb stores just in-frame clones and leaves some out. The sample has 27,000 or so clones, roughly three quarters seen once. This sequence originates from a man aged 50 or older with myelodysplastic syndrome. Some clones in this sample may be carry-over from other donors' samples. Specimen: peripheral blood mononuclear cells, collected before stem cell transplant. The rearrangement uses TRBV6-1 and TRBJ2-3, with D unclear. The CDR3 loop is CASTPSDTQYF. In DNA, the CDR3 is TGTGCCAGCACCCCCTCAGATACGCAGTATTTT.